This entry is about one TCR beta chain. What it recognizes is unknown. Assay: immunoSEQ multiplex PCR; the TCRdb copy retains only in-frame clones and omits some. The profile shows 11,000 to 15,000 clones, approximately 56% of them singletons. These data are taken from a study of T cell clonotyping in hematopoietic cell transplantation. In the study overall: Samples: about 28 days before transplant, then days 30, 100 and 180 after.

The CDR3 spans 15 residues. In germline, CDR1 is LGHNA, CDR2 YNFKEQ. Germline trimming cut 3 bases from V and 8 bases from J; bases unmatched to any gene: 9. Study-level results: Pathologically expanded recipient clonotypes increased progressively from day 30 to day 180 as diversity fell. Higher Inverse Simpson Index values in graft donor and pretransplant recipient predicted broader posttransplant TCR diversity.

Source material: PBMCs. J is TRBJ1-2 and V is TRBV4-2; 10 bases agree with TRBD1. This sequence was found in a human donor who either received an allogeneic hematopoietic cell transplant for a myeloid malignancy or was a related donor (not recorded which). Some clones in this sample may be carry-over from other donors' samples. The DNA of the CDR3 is TGTGCCAGCAGCCAGGAAAGACAGGGGGCGCGGGGCTACACCTTC. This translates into CASSQERQGARGYTF.